The rows below give T cell receptor beta chains drawn from one sample of a study of T cell responses to AZD1222 COVID-19 vaccine. Assay: immunoSEQ multiplex PCR; the TCRdb copy retains only in-frame clones and omits some. This sample carries 95,000 to 120,000 clones, over 85% of them seen once, and the ten largest clones take roughly 3%. This specimen consisted of peripheral blood, obtained on day 0 of MenACWY control vaccination. The receptor source for this set is an adult in good health. Both conserved end residues are part of each CDR3. A D gene is named only where the DNA matches it firmly. Clone size is shown for a subset of rows, as once, few, many or a class of expanded clone.

J: TRBJ2-5
size: NA
V: TRBV7-2
D: NA
DNA: TGTGCCAGCAGCCCCTCTACGGTGACCCAGTACTTC
CDR3: CASSPSTVTQYF

J: TRBJ2-7
size: once
V: TRBV28
D: NA
DNA: TGTGCCAGCGGGGGGACGGGCTCCTACGAGCAGTACTTC
CDR3: CASGGTGSYEQYF

J: TRBJ1-4
size: once
V: TRBV5-1
D: NA
DNA: TGCGCCAGCAGCTCTGAGGGGGCAACTAATGAAAAACTGTTTTTT
CDR3: CASSSEGATNEKLFF

J: TRBJ1-1
size: once
V: TRBV5-1
D: NA
DNA: TGCGCCAACCCCGTGGACAACACTGAAGCTTTCTTT
CDR3: CANPVDNTEAFF

J: TRBJ2-3
size: NA
V: TRBV9
D: NA
DNA: TGTGCCAGCAGCGTAGTTGGGCTCGCGGCAGATACGCAGTATTTT
CDR3: CASSVVGLAADTQYF

J: TRBJ1-5
size: NA
V: TRBV6-5
D: TRBD1
DNA: TGTGCCAGCAGTTACGGACAGGGGGTTCAGCCCCAGCATTTT
CDR3: CASSYGQGVQPQHF

J: TRBJ1-1
size: NA
V: TRBV19
D: NA
DNA: TGTGCCAGTAGGCGGGACGGGATGAACACTGAAGCTTTCTTT
CDR3: CASRRDGMNTEAFF

J: TRBJ2-2
size: NA
V: TRBV3-1/TRBV3-2
D: NA
DNA: TGTGCCAGCAGCCAACTTTTCGGGCCTCGAGGCACCGGGGAGCTGTTTTTT
CDR3: CASSQLFGPRGTGELFF

J: TRBJ1-4
size: NA
V: TRBV7-7
D: NA
DNA: TGTGCTAGCAGCTCCACAGAAACCCCTGAAAAACTGTTTTTT
CDR3: CASSSTETPEKLFF

J: TRBJ2-1
size: NA
V: TRBV19
D: NA
DNA: TGTGCCAGTAGTGCACCGGGACGGAGTTATGAGCAGTTCTTC
CDR3: CASSAPGRSYEQFF

J: TRBJ1-2
size: NA
V: TRBV3-1/TRBV3-2
D: NA
DNA: TGTGCCAGCAGCCAGAGTCCCCCGTCAGCGGGCTACACCTTC
CDR3: CASSQSPPSAGYTF

J: TRBJ1-1
size: NA
V: TRBV2
D: NA
DNA: TGTGCCAGCAGTTACCAGGGGAGGGCTTTCTTT
CDR3: CASSYQGRAFF

J: TRBJ2-5
size: NA
V: TRBV12-3/TRBV12-4
D: NA
DNA: TGTGCCAGCAGCCAGCAAGAGGGGGAGACCCAGTACTTC
CDR3: CASSQQEGETQYF

J: TRBJ2-3
size: NA
V: TRBV30
D: NA
DNA: TGTGCCTGGAGTGTGGTGGGGACTGGCCCTTATACGCAGTATTTT
CDR3: CAWSVVGTGPYTQYF

J: TRBJ2-1
size: NA
V: TRBV11-3
D: NA
DNA: TGTGCCAGCAGCTTAGATCGAGGGACCATGAATTACAATGAGCAGTTCTTC
CDR3: CASSLDRGTMNYNEQFF

J: TRBJ2-2
size: NA
V: TRBV6-4
D: NA
DNA: TGTGCCAGCAGTGACACGTACACCGGGGAGCTGTTTTTT
CDR3: CASSDTYTGELFF

J: TRBJ2-4
size: NA
V: TRBV11-2
D: NA
DNA: TGTGCCAGCGCGACACAGGAATCCAAAAACATTCAGTACTTC
CDR3: CASATQESKNIQYF

J: TRBJ2-2
size: NA
V: TRBV7-7
D: TRBD2
DNA: TGTGCTAGCAGCTTTAGCGGGACGAACACCGGGGAGCTGTTTTTT
CDR3: CASSFSGTNTGELFF

J: TRBJ1-4
size: NA
V: TRBV11-2
D: NA
DNA: TGTGCCAGCAGCTTAGGGGGGCGGATCGATGAAAAACTGTTTTTT
CDR3: CASSLGGRIDEKLFF

J: TRBJ1-1
size: NA
V: TRBV12-3/TRBV12-4
D: NA
DNA: TGTGCCAACGGGGGGAACACTGAAGCTTTCTTT
CDR3: CANGGNTEAFF

J: TRBJ2-7
size: NA
V: TRBV30
D: NA
DNA: TGTGCCTGGAGAAAGGGGGTAAGCTACGAGCAGTACTTC
CDR3: CAWRKGVSYEQYF

J: TRBJ1-1
size: NA
V: TRBV10-3
D: NA
DNA: TGTGCCATCAGTGGGGACTCACAAGTGAACACTGAAGCTTTCTTT
CDR3: CAISGDSQVNTEAFF

J: TRBJ1-2
size: NA
V: TRBV4-3
D: NA
DNA: TGCGCCAGCAGCCAAGATCGCAGCTATGGCTACACCTTC
CDR3: CASSQDRSYGYTF

J: TRBJ1-4
size: NA
V: TRBV20-1
D: NA
DNA: TGCAGTGCTAGTCCCCCCGCAGGAACTAATGAAAAACTGTTTTTT
CDR3: CSASPPAGTNEKLFF

J: TRBJ1-6
size: once
V: TRBV27
D: TRBD1
DNA: TGTGCCAGCAGTCCAGGGACAGTTTACCATAATTCACCCCTCCACTTT
CDR3: CASSPGTVYHNSPLHF

J: TRBJ2-3
size: once
V: TRBV25-1
D: TRBD1
DNA: TGTGCCAGCAGTGAAACACGGACAGGGGGCACAGATACGCAGTATTTT
CDR3: CASSETRTGGTDTQYF

J: TRBJ1-5
size: NA
V: TRBV19
D: TRBD1
DNA: TGTGCCAGTAGTCCAAAGACAGGGAGCAATCAGCCCCAGCATTTT
CDR3: CASSPKTGSNQPQHF

J: TRBJ1-5
size: NA
V: TRBV3-1/TRBV3-2
D: NA
DNA: TGTGCCAGCAGCCAAGGGACAGACCTGCCCCAGCATTTT
CDR3: CASSQGTDLPQHF